The entry below gives a single T cell receptor (beta chain) sequence along with its context. The record originates from a study of blood T cells in healthy people across ages. Primed by a sample-barcoded 5' primer and a J-beta primer mix, a second PCR proceeded for about 7 to 12 cycles. MiXCR, applied by TCRdb to the 5' RACE reads, yields one record per CDR3 protein. The sample includes 1.5 million to 1.9 million distinct CDR3 sequences, roughly 43% seen only once; the top ten take around 4%. The CDR3 totals 14 residues. Germline V gene lookup returns CDR1 MNHEY and CDR2 SMNVEV (reference sequence). This sequence was found in a woman between 18 and 29 years old in good health. Sequenced input: blood. V and J are TRBV27 and TRBJ2-1; D unresolved. The DNA end favors TRBJ2-7, so the J call may be wrong. CDR3 protein: CASSLDRAYKEQYF. Here the CDR3 DNA reads TGTGCCAGCAGTTTAGATAGAGCGTACAAAGAGCAGTACTTC.